This T cell receptor (beta chain) emerged from a study of blood T cell repertoires in COVID-19. Study-wide context: COVID-19 samples collected from the United States, Italy and Spain covered acute and convalescent phases. In each case, the material was cDNA or gDNA derived from T cells, B-cell-depleted T cells, or PBMCs.

Original methodology: Using reference gene primer amplification, nucleated cell counts were estimated. Sequenced by immunoSEQ multiplex PCR; TCRdb stores in-frame clones only, minus some. Clonal size and the V and J genes are those of that table, whereas D and trimming came from the DNA. The data contain about 240,000 clones, 60% to 75% of them singletons. Trimming cost V 2 bases and J 8 bases, with 12 bases left between them. Germline V gives CDR1 SQVTM, CDR2 ANQGSEA. This CDR3 comprises 12 residues. This rearrangement joins TRBV29-1 to TRBJ1-2; D perhaps matches TRBD1 (6 bases). The sample comprised peripheral blood. This clonotype originated in a woman older than 75 with acute or convalescent COVID-19. The CDR3 here is CSVETGNRGYTF. The CDR3 DNA is TGCAGCGTTGAAACAGGGAATCGCGGCTACACCTTC.